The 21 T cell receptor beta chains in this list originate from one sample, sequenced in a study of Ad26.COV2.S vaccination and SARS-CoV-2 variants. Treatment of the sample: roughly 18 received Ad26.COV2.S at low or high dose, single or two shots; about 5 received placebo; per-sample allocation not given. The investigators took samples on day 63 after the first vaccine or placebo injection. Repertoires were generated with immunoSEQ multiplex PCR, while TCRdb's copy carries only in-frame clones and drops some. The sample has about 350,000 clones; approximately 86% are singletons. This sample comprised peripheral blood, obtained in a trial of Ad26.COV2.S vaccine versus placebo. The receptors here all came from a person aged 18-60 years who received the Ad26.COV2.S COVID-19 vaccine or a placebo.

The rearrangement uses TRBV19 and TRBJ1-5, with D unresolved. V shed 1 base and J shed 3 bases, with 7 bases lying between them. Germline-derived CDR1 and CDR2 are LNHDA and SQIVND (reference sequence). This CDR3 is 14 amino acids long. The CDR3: CASSIASPNQPQHF. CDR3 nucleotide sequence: TGTGCCAGTAGTATAGCCAGCCCCAATCAGCCCCAGCATTTT.

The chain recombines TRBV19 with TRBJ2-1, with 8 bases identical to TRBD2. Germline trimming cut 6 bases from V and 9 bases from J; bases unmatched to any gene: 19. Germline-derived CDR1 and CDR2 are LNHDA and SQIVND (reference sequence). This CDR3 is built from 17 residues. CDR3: CASRSPLRSSGRGEQFF. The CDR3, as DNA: TGTGCCAGTAGATCTCCCCTGAGGTCTAGCGGGCGCGGTGAGCAGTTCTTC.

The CDR3 sequence is CASSPNEVETQYF. In nucleotides, the CDR3 is TGTGCCAGCAGCCCCAACGAGGTCGAGACCCAGTACTTC. The rearrangement links TRBV4-2 to TRBJ2-5; the D is unclear. CDR1 is LGHNA and CDR2 is YNFKEQ in the germline V gene. The CDR3 covers 13 residues. Trimming shortened V by 4 bases and J by 5 bases, and 11 bases separated the two germline ends.

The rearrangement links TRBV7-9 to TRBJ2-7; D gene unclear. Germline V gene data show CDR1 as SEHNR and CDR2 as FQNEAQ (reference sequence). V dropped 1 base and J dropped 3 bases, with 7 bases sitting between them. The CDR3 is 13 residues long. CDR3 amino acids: CASSLGVGYEQYF. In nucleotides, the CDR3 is TGTGCCAGCAGCTTAGGAGTCGGCTACGAGCAGTACTTC.

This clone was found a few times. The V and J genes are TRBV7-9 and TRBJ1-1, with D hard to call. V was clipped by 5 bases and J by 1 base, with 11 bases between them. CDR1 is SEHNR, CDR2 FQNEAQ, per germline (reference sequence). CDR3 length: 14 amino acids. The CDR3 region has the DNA TGTGCCAGCAGCCCCGGCTACGCGAACACTGAAGCTTTCTTT. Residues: CASSPGYANTEAFF.

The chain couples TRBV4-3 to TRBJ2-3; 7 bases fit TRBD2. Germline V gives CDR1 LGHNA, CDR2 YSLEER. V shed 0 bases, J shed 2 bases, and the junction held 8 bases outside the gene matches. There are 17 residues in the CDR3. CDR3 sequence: CASSQDTPSGFTDTQYF. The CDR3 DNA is TGCGCCAGCAGCCAAGATACCCCTAGCGGTTTCACAGATACGCAGTATTTT.

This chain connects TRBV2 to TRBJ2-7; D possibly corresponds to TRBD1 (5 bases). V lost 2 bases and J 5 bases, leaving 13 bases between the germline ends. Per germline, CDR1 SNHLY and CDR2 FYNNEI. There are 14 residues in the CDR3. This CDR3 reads CASSERGMSHEQYF. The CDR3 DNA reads TGTGCCAGCAGTGAAAGGGGTATGAGTCACGAGCAGTACTTC. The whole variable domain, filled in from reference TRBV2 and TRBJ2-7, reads EPEVTQTPSHQVTQMGQEVILRCVPISNHLYFYWYRQILGQKVEFLVSFYNNEISEKSEIFDDQFSVERPDGSNFTLKIRSTKLEDSAMYFCASSERGMSHEQYFGPGTRLTVT.

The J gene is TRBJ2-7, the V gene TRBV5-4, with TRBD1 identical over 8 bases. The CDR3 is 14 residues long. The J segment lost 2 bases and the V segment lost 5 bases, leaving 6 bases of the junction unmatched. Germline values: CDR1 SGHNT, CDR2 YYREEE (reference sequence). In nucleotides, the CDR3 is TGTGCCAGCAGAAGGACAGGGTTGCCCTACGAGCAGTACTTC. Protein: CASRRTGLPYEQYF.

In DNA, the CDR3 is TGTGCCAGCAGCCTAGCGGGAGAACCTATCAATGAGCAGTTCTTC. Protein sequence: CASSLAGEPINEQFF. The genes are TRBV6-4 and TRBJ2-1, with 10 positions matching TRBD2. Germline lookup yields CDR1 MRHNA and CDR2 SNTAGT. This CDR3 spans 15 amino acids. Trimming at V came to 6 bases and at J to 6 bases, leaving 8 bases not matched to a gene.

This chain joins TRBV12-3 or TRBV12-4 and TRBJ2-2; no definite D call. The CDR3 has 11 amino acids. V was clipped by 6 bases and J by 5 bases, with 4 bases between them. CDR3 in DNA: TGTGCCAGCAGCACTACCGGGGAGCTGTTTTTT. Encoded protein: CASSTTGELFF.

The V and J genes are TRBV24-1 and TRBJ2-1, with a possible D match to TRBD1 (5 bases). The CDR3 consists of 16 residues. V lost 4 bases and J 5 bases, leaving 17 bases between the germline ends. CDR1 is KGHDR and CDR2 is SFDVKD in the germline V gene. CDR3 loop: CATSERQSPTNNEQFF. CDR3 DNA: TGTGCCACCAGTGAGAGACAGTCCCCTACCAACAATGAGCAGTTCTTC.

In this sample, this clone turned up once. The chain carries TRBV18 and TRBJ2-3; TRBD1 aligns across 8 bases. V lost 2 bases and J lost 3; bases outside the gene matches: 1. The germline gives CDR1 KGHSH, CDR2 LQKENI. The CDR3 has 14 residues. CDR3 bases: TGTGCCAGCTCACCAGACAGGGGAACAGATACGCAGTATTTT. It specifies CASSPDRGTDTQYF. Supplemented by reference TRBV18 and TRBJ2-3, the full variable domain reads NAGVMQNPRHLVRRRGQEARLRCSPMKGHSHVYWYRQLPEEGLKFMVYLQKENIIDESGMPKERFSAEFPKEGPSILRIQQVVRGDSAAYFCASSPDRGTDTQYFGPGTRLTVL.

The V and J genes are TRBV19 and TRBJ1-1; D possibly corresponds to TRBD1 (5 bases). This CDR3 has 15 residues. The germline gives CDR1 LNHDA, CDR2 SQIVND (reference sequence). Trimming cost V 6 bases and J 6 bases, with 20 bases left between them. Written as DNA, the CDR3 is TGTGCCAGTAGCGAAGTCAGGGTAGGAGAAGCTGAAGCTTTCTTT. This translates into CASSEVRVGEAEAFF.

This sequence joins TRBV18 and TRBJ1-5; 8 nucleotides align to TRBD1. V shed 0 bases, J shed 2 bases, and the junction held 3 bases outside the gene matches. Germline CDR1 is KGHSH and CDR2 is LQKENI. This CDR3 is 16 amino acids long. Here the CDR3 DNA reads TGTGCCAGCTCACCACCGACAGGGGAAGGCAATCAGCCCCAGCATTTT. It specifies CASSPPTGEGNQPQHF.

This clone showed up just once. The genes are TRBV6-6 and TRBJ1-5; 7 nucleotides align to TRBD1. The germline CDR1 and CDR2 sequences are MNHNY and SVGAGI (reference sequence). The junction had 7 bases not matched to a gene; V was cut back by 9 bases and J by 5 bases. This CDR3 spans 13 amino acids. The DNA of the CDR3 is TGTGCCAGTACAAAGGGGGCCGATCAGCCCCAGCATTTT. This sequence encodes CASTKGADQPQHF.

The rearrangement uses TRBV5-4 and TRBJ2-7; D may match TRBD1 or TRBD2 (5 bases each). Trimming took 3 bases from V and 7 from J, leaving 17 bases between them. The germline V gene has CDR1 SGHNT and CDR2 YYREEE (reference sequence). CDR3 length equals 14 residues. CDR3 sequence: CASSWSPVGEEQYF. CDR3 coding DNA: TGTGCCAGCAGCTGGTCCCCGGTAGGGGAGGAGCAGTACTTC. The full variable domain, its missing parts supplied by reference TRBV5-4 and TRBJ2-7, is ETGVTQSPTHLIKTRGQQVTLRCSSQSGHNTVSWYQQALGQGPQFIFQYYREEENGRGNFPPRFSGLQFPNYSSELNVNALELDDSALYLCASSWSPVGEEQYFGPGTRLTVT.

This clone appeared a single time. Written as DNA, the CDR3 is TGTGCCAGCAGTTTGACAGGGGGTCGAGAGCAGTACTTC. Translated, it gives CASSLTGGREQYF. The J gene is TRBJ2-7, the V gene TRBV7-2, with 9 bases that match TRBD1. Losses at the gene ends were 6 bases for V and 7 bases for J; bases not matched to a gene: 7. The CDR3 covers 13 residues. Germline assignment: CDR1 SGHTA and CDR2 FQGNSA. Full variable domain (rest looked up from reference TRBV7-2 and TRBJ2-7): GAGVSQSPSNKVTEKGKDVELRCDPISGHTALYWYRQSLGQGLEFLIYFQGNSAPDKSGLPSDRFSAERTGGSVSTLTIQRTQQEDSAVYLCASSLTGGREQYFGPGTRLTVT.

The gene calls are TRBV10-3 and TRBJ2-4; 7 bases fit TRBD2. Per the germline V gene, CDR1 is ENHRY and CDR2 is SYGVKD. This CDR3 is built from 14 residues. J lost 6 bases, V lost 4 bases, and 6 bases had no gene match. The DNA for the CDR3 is TGTGCCATCAGTGCCGGGGGGTTTGGAAACATTCAGTACTTC. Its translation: CAISAGGFGNIQYF.

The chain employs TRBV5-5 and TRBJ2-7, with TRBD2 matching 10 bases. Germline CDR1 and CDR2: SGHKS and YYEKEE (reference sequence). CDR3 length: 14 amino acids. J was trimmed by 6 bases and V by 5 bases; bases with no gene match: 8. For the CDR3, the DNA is TGTGCCAGCAGGAACCCGGGACTAGCGATCGAGCAGTACTTC. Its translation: CASRNPGLAIEQYF.

Here the CDR3 reads CASSQESGLGNSPLHF. DNA for the CDR3: TGCGCCAGCAGCCAAGAATCGGGTTTGGGTAATTCACCCCTCCACTTT. The chain employs TRBV4-1 and TRBJ1-6; D is undetermined. The V end lost 0 bases, the J end lost 6 bases, and 12 bases lay between the germline ends. CDR3 length: 16 residues. Germline V gene data show CDR1 as MGHRA and CDR2 as YSYEKL.

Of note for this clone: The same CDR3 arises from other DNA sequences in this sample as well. CDR3 nucleotide sequence: TGTGCCATCAGTGAGGGGTCGGGCTACGAGCAGTACTTC. Translated: CAISEGSGYEQYF. The V gene is TRBV10-3, the J gene TRBJ2-7; D remains ambiguous. The CDR3 covers 13 residues. V was pared by 2 bases and J by 3 bases, with 8 bases between. The germline V gene encodes CDR1 ENHRY and CDR2 SYGVKD.